The 7 T cell receptor beta chains below were found in one sample sequenced in a study of blood T cell repertoires in COVID-19 (dated by TCRdb to the early 2020s). Library preparation used the immunoSEQ multiplex PCR assay. TCRdb's version of the immuneACCESS table is confined to in-frame rearrangements and falls short of the full clone set. An unresolved V gene accounts for under half of the shortfall where checked; the remainder is of unknown origin. The sample profile shows about 260,000 clones; over 70% of them were found once. The ten largest account for over 1.2% of the sample. The specimen was peripheral blood. The receptors stem from a woman aged 40 to 49 who had recovered from COVID-19.

This sequence joins TRBV11-2 and TRBJ2-1, with TRBD2 matching over 11 bases. With V trimmed by 4 bases and J by 7 bases, 9 bases remained unmatched. In germline, CDR1 is SGHAT, CDR2 FQNNGV. The CDR3 covers 16 residues. Written as DNA, the CDR3 is TGTGCCAGCAGCTCGAGTTTAGCGGGGGGGGATAATGAGCAGTTCTTC. This sequence encodes CASSSSLAGGDNEQFF.

The chain uses TRBV27 and TRBJ2-7; D might be TRBD2 (5 bases). Germline V gives CDR1 MNHEY, CDR2 SMNVEV (reference sequence). Trimming cost V 7 bases and J 6 bases, with 16 bases left between them. CDR3 length: 13 residues. The CDR3 nucleotides are TGTGCCAGCATGAGGCGCGACCGGGGCGAGCAGTACTTC. Its translation is CASMRRDRGEQYF.

This clone occurred once. The V gene is TRBV10-3, the J gene TRBJ2-1, with TRBD2 matching over 7 bases. CDR1 is ENHRY and CDR2 is SYGVKD in the germline V gene. Losses at the gene ends were 6 bases for V and 0 bases for J; bases not matched to a gene: 5. This CDR3 comprises 15 residues. The CDR3 DNA follows: TGTGCCATCAGGACTAGCACCAGCTCCTACAATGAGCAGTTCTTC. It translates to CAIRTSTSSYNEQFF.

The rearrangement links TRBV30 to TRBJ1-6; TRBD1 might be the D (5 bases). Germline-derived CDR1 and CDR2 are GTSNPN and SVGIG (reference sequence). The CDR3 has 14 amino acids. V gave up 4 bases and J gave up 4 bases, with 11 bases separating them. The CDR3 DNA follows: TGTGCCTGGAACCAGGGAGGGTATAATTCACCCCTCCACTTT. Protein sequence: CAWNQGGYNSPLHF.

The chain couples TRBV4-3 to TRBJ2-7; tentatively, D is TRBD1 (5 bases). From germline, CDR1 is LGHNA and CDR2 YSLEER. The V end lost 3 bases, the J end lost 3 bases, and 9 bases lay between the germline ends. The CDR3 contains 13 residues. CDR3 residues: CASSQGLRYEQYF. In DNA, the CDR3 is TGCGCCAGCAGCCAGGGGCTCCGCTACGAGCAGTACTTC.

The chain couples TRBV7-2 to TRBJ1-1; no reliable D call. The CDR3 is made up of 13 amino acids. V was pared by 4 bases and J by 4 bases, with 10 bases between. Germline CDR1 SGHTA, CDR2 FQGNSA. The CDR3 is CASSSAPGTEAFF. CDR3 in DNA: TGTGCCAGCAGCTCCGCTCCCGGCACTGAAGCTTTCTTT.

The chain employs TRBV6-5 and TRBJ1-6, with unresolved D. The germline V gene has CDR1 MNHEY and CDR2 SVGAGI. The V and J ends lost 7 bases and 15 bases respectively, with 16 bases between them. The CDR3 totals 12 residues. CDR3 DNA: TGTGCCAGCATCAATCAACTCGGACTCCTCCACTTT. It translates to CASINQLGLLHF.